This T cell receptor (beta chain) originates from a study of shared clonotypes between healthy human individuals. With V trimmed by 3 bases and J by 4 bases, 2 bases remained unmatched. This CDR3 has 14 residues. The germline V gene has CDR1 MGHRA and CDR2 YSYEKL. TCRdb's table, derived via immunoSEQ multiplex PCR, lists solely in-frame clones and lacks some. In the table there are about 1.9 million clones, 93% of which are singletons. As defined, naive CD8 cells were CD45RO-negative and positively selected for CCR7, with terminally differentiated effector memory CD45RA+ cells excluded. Sequenced: naive CD8+ T cells from PBMCs. The sequence was collected from a young man in good health. Some clones in this sample may be carry-over from other donors' samples. V usage is TRBV4-1 and J usage is TRBJ2-3; 9 bases line up with TRBD1. The CDR3 protein is CASSQDRGPDTQYF. CDR3 nucleotide sequence: TGCGCCAGCAGCCAGGACAGGGGACCAGATACGCAGTATTTT.